This section outlines one T cell receptor beta chain sequence together with its context. Its specificity is not known. The sample belongs to a study of shared clonotypes between healthy human individuals. Turning to the study itself: Aged between 18 and 49, the donors were a couple of women and three men.

The naive CD8 population came from CD45RO-negative cells selected for CCR7, without terminally differentiated effector memory CD45RA+ cells. Study observations and caveats: As a rule, naive subsets had a larger estimated richness than memory subsets.

About 200 ng DNA, tens of thousands of T cell genomes, went into each sorted-subset replicate PCR. Per the authors' pipeline: Junction-only immunoSEQ sequences carried no quality scores, so filtering differed. Clones were read by immunoSEQ multiplex PCR, and TCRdb kept only the in-frame ones, dropping some. That table furnishes V, J and clone size, whereas the DNA furnished D and trimming. The data show 1.5 million to 2.5 million clones, just under 95% seen once. This TCR came from a young man in good health. Sequenced sample: naive CD8+ T cells sorted from blood.

The CDR3: CAQGQGYGYTF. DNA of the CDR3: TGTGCCCAAGGACAGGGGTATGGCTACACCTTC. The rearrangement uses TRBV7-9 and TRBJ1-2; 9 bases are shared with TRBD1. Per the germline V gene, CDR1 is SEHNR and CDR2 is FQNEAQ (reference sequence). With 11 bases clipped from V and 5 bases from J, the junction kept 3 bases outside the gene matches. This CDR3 is built from 11 residues.